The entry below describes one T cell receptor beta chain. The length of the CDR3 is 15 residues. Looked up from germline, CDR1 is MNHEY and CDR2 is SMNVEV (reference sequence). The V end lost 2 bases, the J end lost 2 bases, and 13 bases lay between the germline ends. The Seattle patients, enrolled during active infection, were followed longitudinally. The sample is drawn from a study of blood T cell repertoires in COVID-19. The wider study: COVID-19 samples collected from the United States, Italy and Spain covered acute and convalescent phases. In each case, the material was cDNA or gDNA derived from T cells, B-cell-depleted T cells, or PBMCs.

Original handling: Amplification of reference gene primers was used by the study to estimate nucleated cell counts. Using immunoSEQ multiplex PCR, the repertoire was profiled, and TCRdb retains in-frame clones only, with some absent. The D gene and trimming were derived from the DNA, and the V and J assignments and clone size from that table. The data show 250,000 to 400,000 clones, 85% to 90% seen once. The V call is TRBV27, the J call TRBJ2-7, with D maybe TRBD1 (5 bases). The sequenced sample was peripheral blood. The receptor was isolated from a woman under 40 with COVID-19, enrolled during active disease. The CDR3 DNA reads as TGTGCCAGCAGTTTAGTGTACGACAGCACCTACGAGCAGTACTTC. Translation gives CASSLVYDSTYEQYF.